This is a list of T cell receptor beta chains from one sample in a study of T cell responses to AZD1222 COVID-19 vaccine. Only in-frame clones appear in the TCRdb table, and some are missing; sequencing was by immunoSEQ multiplex PCR. The table includes around 100,000 clones, 75% to 95% detected once. Sequenced here: peripheral blood, sampled on day 0 of AZD1222 vaccination. Receptors were obtained from an adult in good health. Both conserved end residues are part of each CDR3.

TRBV11-2,TRBJ1-4,CASSLRQSEKLFF
TRBV2,TRBJ2-3,CASAGPSGGVSTDTQYF
TRBV7-2,TRBJ1-2,CASSSWAGSYGYTF
TRBV10-2,TRBJ1-4,CASRADRTNEKLFF
TRBV29-1,TRBJ1-2,CSIRGTNYGYTF
TRBV9,TRBJ2-7,CASSVAGSQSEQYF
TRBV30,TRBJ1-5,CAWSLVGTGGNQPQHF
TRBV5-6,TRBJ2-1,CASSLPSNEQFF
TRBV3-1/TRBV3-2,TRBJ2-6,CASSRTFSGANVLTF
TRBV4-1,TRBJ1-5,CASSQDEQGGNQPQHF
TRBV5-1,TRBJ1-1,CASSFGDMAEAFF
TRBV28,TRBJ2-2,CASRGTSGIVGELFF
TRBV7-9,TRBJ1-4,CASSPDVAGGEKLFF
TRBV6-1,TRBJ1-5,CASSELRAHYSNQPQHF
TRBV28,TRBJ2-3,CASSLKGTQYF
TRBV6-5,TRBJ1-2,CAISDGRGGYTF
TRBV18,TRBJ2-7,CASSHPGQRYEQYF
TRBV27,TRBJ2-1,CASSSRQGAGEQFF
TRBV28,TRBJ1-2,CASSSSGSSRGYTF
TRBV6-5,TRBJ1-5,CASSPTGGRYQPQHF
TRBV9,TRBJ2-7,CASSNSYEQYF
TRBV18,TRBJ2-2,CASSPSPGRQNTGELFF
TRBV7-2,TRBJ2-7,CASSLTSGSYEQYF
TRBV5-1,TRBJ2-7,CASSWDSVDEQYF
TRBV6-5,TRBJ2-7,CASSYSLAGTYEQYF